Included here is one T cell receptor beta chain sequence, with context. This entry comes from a study of blood T cell repertoires in COVID-19. Germline V gene data show CDR1 as MNHEY and CDR2 as SVGAGI. The CDR3 is 14 residues long. Unmatched junction bases numbered 9, after V lost 8 bases and J lost 6 bases. In the original workflow: Reference gene primer amplification gave nucleated cell count estimates. Assay: immunoSEQ multiplex PCR; the TCRdb copy retains only in-frame clones and omits some. V and J calls and clone size are given by that table; D and trimming were obtained from the DNA. The sample includes 140,000 to 150,000 clones, roughly 90% of them seen just once.

Sequenced sample: PBMCs or T cells enriched from blood (not recorded which). The TCR sequence derives from a woman aged 25 to 39 with acute COVID-19. The chain has TRBV6-5 and TRBJ1-4; 7 nucleotides match TRBD1. Here the CDR3 reads CASRGIQGDEKLFF. The CDR3 region has the DNA TGTGCCAGCCGGGGGATCCAGGGGGATGAAAAACTGTTTTTT.